What follows describes a single T cell receptor (beta chain). V lost 4 bases, J lost 0 bases, and 10 bases stayed unmatched. Germline V lookup: CDR1 SGHRS, CDR2 YFSETQ. This CDR3 has 16 residues. The sample is drawn from a study of blood T cell repertoires in COVID-19. Here immunoSEQ multiplex PCR was the method, and the copy in TCRdb shows in-frame clones only, minus some. The table includes about 110,000 clones, 84% detected once. The TCR comes from a woman in her forties or fifties with acute or convalescent COVID-19. Input material: peripheral blood. J is TRBJ2-7 and V is TRBV5-1; 7 nucleotides agree with TRBD2. This chain's CDR3 is CASSLSGVRPSYEQYF. The CDR3 DNA is TGCGCCAGCAGCCTGAGCGGGGTCAGACCCTCCTACGAGCAGTACTTC.